Listed below are T cell receptor beta chains from one sample, sequenced in a study of blood T cell repertoires in COVID-19. The method was immunoSEQ multiplex PCR; TCRdb's version includes in-frame clones alone and lacks a portion of them. The sample carries 44,000 or so clones, nearly 85% recorded once. Sequenced material: peripheral blood. Source of these receptors: a man aged 80 or over in a cohort sampled during active COVID-19. Both conserved end residues are part of each CDR3. D genes are given only for firm matches. Only some rows state a clone size, as once, few, many or a class for expanded clones.

J gene | D gene | V gene | clone size | CDR3 DNA | CDR3 protein
TRBJ2-4 | NA | TRBV6-1 | NA | TGTGCCAGCAGTGAAATTATGAAAAACATTCAGTACTTC | CASSEIMKNIQYF
TRBJ2-1 | TRBD2 | TRBV6-5 | NA | TGTGCCAGCAGCGCGGGGGTCCCTAATGAGCAGTTCTTC | CASSAGVPNEQFF
TRBJ2-5 | TRBD1 | TRBV4-1 | NA | TGCGCCAGCAGCCCCGGACAGGCCCGGCCAGAGACCCAGTACTTC | CASSPGQARPETQYF
TRBJ1-1 | TRBD1 | TRBV18 | NA | TGTGCCAGCTCACCCTATCTAGCAGGGGGCAACACTGAAGCTTTCTTT | CASSPYLAGGNTEAFF
TRBJ2-1 | NA | TRBV10-3 | NA | TGTGCCATCAGTGAGTCGGCCAGACAAAGCTCCTACAATGAGCAGTTCTTC | CAISESARQSSYNEQFF
TRBJ2-2 | NA | TRBV10-3 | NA | TGTGCCATCAGTACTGCTACCGGGGAGCTGTTTTTT | CAISTATGELFF
TRBJ2-2 | TRBD1 | TRBV4-2 | NA | TGTGCCAGCAGCCAAGACCCGGGACAGGGATCCGGGGAGCTGTTTTTT | CASSQDPGQGSGELFF
TRBJ2-5 | TRBD1 | TRBV20-1 | few | TGCAGTGCTAGTAAGGACAGGGTCCAAGAGACCCAGTACTTC | CSASKDRVQETQYF
TRBJ2-1 | TRBD2 | TRBV30 | NA | TGTGCCTGGGGACAGCGGGGGCTCTACAATGAGCAGTTCTTC | CAWGQRGLYNEQFF
TRBJ2-6 | NA | TRBV4-3 | NA | TGCGCCAGCAGCCCAAGGGAAACAGGATCTGGGGCCAACGTCCTGACTTTC | CASSPRETGSGANVLTF
TRBJ1-2 | NA | TRBV5-1 | NA | TGCGCCAGCAGCCCACTGATCCCCTATGGCTACACCTTC | CASSPLIPYGYTF
TRBJ2-7 | NA | TRBV18 | NA | TGTGCCAGCTCACCACCGTTGGGGCAGGGAAGCAACGAGCAGTACTTC | CASSPPLGQGSNEQYF
TRBJ1-1 | TRBD1 | TRBV6-2/TRBV6-3 | NA | TGTGCCAGCAGTTACTCGAACCGAGGCAGGGGGACTGAAGCTTTCTTT | CASSYSNRGRGTEAFF
TRBJ1-5 | NA | TRBV6-5 | NA | TGTGCCAGCAGTCCTACCGGGGGTCAGCCCCAGCATTTT | CASSPTGGQPQHF
TRBJ1-2 | NA | TRBV19 | NA | TGTGCCAGTAGACGGACGGGGAGGGGGAACTATGGCTACACCTTC | CASRRTGRGNYGYTF
TRBJ1-5 | NA | TRBV28 | once | TGTGCCAGCAGTTTAATTTACAGGAGCAATCAGCCCCAGCATTTT | CASSLIYRSNQPQHF
TRBJ2-7 | NA | TRBV10-2 | medium-sized | TGCGCCAGCAGTGAAACCACCCGAGCAGGGCAGTACTTC | CASSETTRAGQYF
TRBJ1-1 | NA | TRBV29-1 | NA | TGCAGCGTGCTGGACAGGAACACTGAAGCTTTCTTT | CSVLDRNTEAFF
TRBJ1-5 | NA | TRBV6-1 | few | TGTGCCAGAAGTGAGGCCTTAAATCAGCCCCAGCATTTT | CARSEALNQPQHF
TRBJ2-7 | NA | TRBV19 | once | TGTGCCAGTAGTATGGGGGGACTTATATACGAGCAGTACTTC | CASSMGGLIYEQYF
TRBJ2-2 | TRBD2 | TRBV4-3 | once | TGCGCCAGCAGCCAAGATGGCGGGAGGACCGGGGAGCTGTTTTTT | CASSQDGGRTGELFF
TRBJ1-2 | NA | TRBV20-1 | NA | TGCAGTGCTAGAGGGGGCAGCGGCTACACCTTC | CSARGGSGYTF
TRBJ2-7 | TRBD1 | TRBV25-1 | few | TGTGCCAGCAGGGGGACAGGGGATGAGCAGTACTTC | CASRGTGDEQYF
TRBJ1-2 | NA | TRBV6-5 | NA | TGTGCCAGCAGTTTTGGAGGGTATGGCTACACCTTC | CASSFGGYGYTF
TRBJ2-3 | NA | TRBV19 | NA | TGTGCCAGTAGTCCCATAACCCAACTAGCAGATACGCAGTATTTT | CASSPITQLADTQYF
TRBJ1-5 | TRBD1 | TRBV7-8 | few | TGTGCCAGCAGCTTGAGGGGGCCTAATAGCAATCAGCCCCAGCATTTT | CASSLRGPNSNQPQHF
TRBJ2-1 | NA | TRBV4-1 | once | TGCGCCAGCAGCGCCCGGTCCATCCAAATGGGGGGATTCTACAATGAGCAGTTCTTC | CASSARSIQMGGFYNEQFF
TRBJ1-5 | NA | TRBV4-1 | few | TGCGCCAGCAGCCAAGAATGGGGGGGCGCAGGGCAGCCCCAGCATTTT | CASSQEWGGAGQPQHF
TRBJ1-5 | NA | TRBV6-5 | NA | TGTGCCAGTATTCCGGGACAAAGGTTTCAGCCCCAGCATTTT | CASIPGQRFQPQHF
TRBJ2-6 | TRBD1 | TRBV7-9 | NA | TGTGCCAGCAGCTTAGCTCCCGGGACAGGGGGCACTGGGGCCAACGTCCTGACTTTC | CASSLAPGTGGTGANVLTF
TRBJ1-2 | TRBD1 | TRBV12-3/TRBV12-4 | NA | TGTGCCAGCAGTTCACAGGGGGCTCGTGGCTACACCTTC | CASSSQGARGYTF
TRBJ1-1 | NA | TRBV5-1 | NA | TGCGCCAGCAGCTTGGGGTCCGTGGGGGGCACTGAAGCTTTCTTT | CASSLGSVGGTEAFF
TRBJ2-3 | TRBD2 | TRBV4-1 | NA | TGCGCCAGCAGCCGTCTAGCGGGTTCAGATACGCAGTATTTT | CASSRLAGSDTQYF
TRBJ1-6 | NA | TRBV21-1 | NA | TGTGCCAGCAGCTCCAACCTCGGACTCATGGTCCTGCATTCACCCCTCCACTTT | CASSSNLGLMVLHSPLHF
TRBJ2-3 | TRBD2 | TRBV3-1/TRBV3-2 | NA | TGTGCCAGCAGCGAGCTAGCGGGCACAGATACGCAGTATTTT | CASSELAGTDTQYF
TRBJ2-7 | NA | TRBV28 | NA | TGTGCCAGCAGTTTATATCGGACTCTCTACGAGCAGTACTTC | CASSLYRTLYEQYF
TRBJ1-5 | NA | TRBV28 | NA | TGTGCCAGCAGTTTAACCGGGCTAGGCAGGGGCAATCAGCCCCAGCATTTT | CASSLTGLGRGNQPQHF
TRBJ2-2 | NA | TRBV5-1 | NA | TGCGCCAGCAGCTTGACGGGGAGCACCGGGGAGCTGTTTTTT | CASSLTGSTGELFF
TRBJ2-3 | NA | TRBV3-1/TRBV3-2 | NA | TGTGCCAGCAGCCAGCGAGAAACTAGCACAGATACGCAGTATTTT | CASSQRETSTDTQYF
TRBJ2-2 | NA | TRBV19 | once | TGTGCCAGTAGTCCCCAGACTCAGACCAGCGGGGAGCTGTTTTTT | CASSPQTQTSGELFF